The present T cell receptor beta chain was sequenced within a study of T-cell reconstitution after alpha-beta-depleted transplantation in children. The library targeted TCRbeta and was prepared with unique molecular identifiers. TCRdb fed the PCR reads into MiXCR, producing one record per CDR3 protein. The sample holds 90,000 to 95,000 distinct CDR3 sequences; 12% are singletons and the top ten take about 14%. A few counts support this clonotype. This TCR derives from a human donor who donated a stem cell graft to a child with inherited bone marrow failure. The source was PBMCs from the stem cell graft donor, collected from the stem cell graft.

CDR3 sequence (DNA): TGTGCCAGCAGTTCCTCCGGACAGGGTACCGAAAAACTGTTTTTT. It is translated as CASSSSGQGTEKLFF. V usage is TRBV28 and J usage is TRBJ1-4; 8 bases match TRBD1. CDR3 length: 15 amino acids. Germline CDR1 MDHEN, CDR2 SYDVKM. V trimming: 4 bases; J trimming: 8 bases; junction bases outside the gene matches: 9.